What follows are 20 T cell receptor beta chains derived from one specimen sequenced in a study of cytomegalovirus exposure and HLA in healthy donors. Data came from immunoSEQ multiplex PCR; TCRdb stores just in-frame clones and leaves some out. Found here are 100,000 to 120,000 clones, approximately 87% of them singletons; the top ten hold 1.4% to 1.5%. Sequences were obtained from PBMCs. Source of these receptors: a woman younger than 45 in good health and CMV-seropositive.

This clone appeared a single time. The genes are TRBV27 and TRBJ2-3; TRBD1 matches at 8 bases. Trimming took 4 bases from V and 3 from J; bases not matched to a gene: 6. The germline CDR1 and CDR2 sequences are MNHEY and SMNVEV (reference sequence). This CDR3 has 15 amino acids. CDR3: CASSSSTGETDTQYF. In DNA form, the CDR3 reads TGTGCCAGCAGTTCATCGACAGGGGAAACAGATACGCAGTATTTT.

The gene calls are TRBV5-1 and TRBJ1-6; TRBD1 might be the D (5 bases). CDR3 size: 13 residues. Germline V gene sequence: CDR1 SGHRS, CDR2 YFSETQ. Between the trimmed V and J ends, which lost 5 bases and 7 bases, there was a span of 10 bases. CDR3 region: CASRTEGNSPLHF. Here the CDR3 DNA reads TGCGCCAGCAGGACAGAAGGAAATTCACCCCTCCACTTT.

V is TRBV11-1 and J is TRBJ1-6; 7 nucleotides align to TRBD1. There are 14 residues in the CDR3. V shed 2 bases, J shed 7 bases, and the junction held 2 bases outside the gene matches. Germline loops: CDR1 SGHAT, CDR2 FQDESV (reference sequence). The CDR3, as DNA: TGTGCCAGCAGCTTATCAGGGGGGAATTCACCCCTCCACTTT. It codes for CASSLSGGNSPLHF. The full variable domain, with the rest looked up from reference TRBV11-1 and TRBJ1-6, is EAEVAQSPRYKITEKSQAVAFWCDPISGHATLYWYRQILGQGPELLVQFQDESVVDDSQLPKDRFSAERLKGVDSTLKIQPAELGDSAMYLCASSLSGGNSPLHFGNGTRLTVT.

The V gene is TRBV19, the J gene TRBJ1-1; TRBD1 matches 7 bases. V lost 6 bases to trimming and J lost 0 bases; unmatched junction nucleotides: 7. The V gene's germline CDR1 is LNHDA and CDR2 SQIVND (reference sequence). The CDR3 covers 15 residues. CDR3 residues: CASSYRGGMNTEAFF. In DNA, the CDR3 is TGTGCCAGTAGCTACAGGGGCGGAATGAACACTGAAGCTTTCTTT.

The chain couples TRBV4-3 to TRBJ1-1; TRBD1 might be the D (5 bases). Germline lookup yields CDR1 LGHNA and CDR2 YSLEER. This CDR3 is built from 15 residues. The V end was cut by 0 bases, the J end by 5 bases, with 13 bases between. The CDR3 loop is CASSQDRGGSTEAFF. CDR3 in DNA: TGCGCCAGCAGCCAAGATCGGGGGGGATCTACTGAAGCTTTCTTT.

This clone was detected once. The gene calls are TRBV10-3 and TRBJ1-2; no definite D call. Per germline, CDR1 ENHRY and CDR2 SYGVKD. The CDR3 length is 12 residues. V lost 0 bases and J lost 11, with 10 bases in between. The CDR3 region is CAISESLAGYTF. CDR3 sequence (DNA): TGTGCCATCAGTGAGTCACTCGCGGGTTACACCTTC.

CDR3 sequence (DNA): TGTGCCAGCAGCCAAGCCCTAGAGCCCCCCAAAAACATTCAGTACTTC. Translated: CASSQALEPPKNIQYF. The V and J genes are TRBV4-2 and TRBJ2-4; D not resolved. The CDR3 runs 16 residues. Germline loops: CDR1 LGHNA, CDR2 YNFKEQ. Trimming cost V 1 base and J 2 bases, with 12 bases left between them.

V is TRBV18 and J is TRBJ2-3, with D possibly being TRBD1 (5 bases). Germline CDR1 KGHSH, CDR2 LQKENI. The CDR3 consists of 16 residues. V was trimmed by 5 bases and J by 0 bases, leaving 15 bases between them. CDR3 in DNA: TGTGCCAGCTCATCCACCCCAGGACACAGCACAGATACGCAGTATTTT. Its protein product is CASSSTPGHSTDTQYF.

The sample holds one count of this clone. The chain has TRBV6-5 and TRBJ2-7; D remains unclear. The V end lost 0 bases, the J end lost 0 bases, and 6 bases lay between the germline ends. Germline CDR1 is MNHEY and CDR2 is SVGAGI. CDR3 length equals 14 residues. CDR3 nucleotides: TGTGCCAGCAGTTACTCGGGCCGCTCCTACGAGCAGTACTTC. This gives the protein CASSYSGRSYEQYF.

The chain is built from TRBV7-3 and TRBJ2-6; weak D call: TRBD1 (7 bases). Trimming pared 5 bases from V and 1 base from J, leaving 21 bases between. The germline V gene encodes CDR1 SGHTA and CDR2 FQGTGA. The CDR3 length is 19 residues. CDR3: CASSPGGGRGTSGANVLTF. In DNA form, the CDR3 reads TGTGCCAGCAGCCCTGGAGGAGGCAGGGGGACTTCTGGGGCCAACGTCCTGACTTTC. Filled out from reference TRBV7-3 and TRBJ2-6, the complete variable domain reads GAGVSQTPSNKVTEKGKYVELRCDPISGHTALYWYRQSLGQGPEFLIYFQGTGAADDSGLPNDRFFAVRPEGSVSTLKIQRTERGDSAVYLCASSPGGGRGTSGANVLTFGAGSRLTVL.

Concerning this clone: At the DNA level, this CDR3 is encoded by other sequences in the same sample as well. The chain employs TRBV28 and TRBJ1-5; D is perhaps TRBD1 (5 bases). The V end lost 4 bases, the J end lost 1 base, and 8 bases lay between the germline ends. This CDR3 comprises 14 residues. CDR1 is MDHEN, CDR2 SYDVKM, per germline. Written as DNA, the CDR3 is TGTGCCAGCAGTTCAAGGGGAAGCAATCAGCCCCAGCATTTT. As protein: CASSSRGSNQPQHF.

J is TRBJ1-2 and V is TRBV2; D is perhaps TRBD1 (5 bases). CDR1 and CDR2 from the germline V gene are SNHLY and FYNNEI. Deletions cut 6 bases from V and 4 bases from J, with 9 bases between. There are 12 residues in the CDR3. The CDR3 protein is CASSDSLYGYTF. CDR3 sequence (DNA): TGTGCCAGCAGCGACAGCCTCTATGGCTACACCTTC.

V usage is TRBV5-1 and J usage is TRBJ2-3; perhaps TRBD2 as D (5 bases). From germline, CDR1 is SGHRS and CDR2 YFSETQ. The CDR3 runs to 13 residues. V was trimmed by 3 bases and J by 6 bases, leaving 11 bases between them. The CDR3 DNA is TGCGCCAGCAGCTCTTTCGGGGAGGATACGCAGTATTTT. It encodes CASSSFGEDTQYF.

The V gene is TRBV5-1, the J gene TRBJ2-7; 7 bases map to TRBD1. This CDR3 comprises 17 residues. Trimming at V came to 4 bases and at J to 3 bases, leaving 16 bases not matched to a gene. Per the germline V gene, CDR1 is SGHRS and CDR2 is YFSETQ. In DNA, the CDR3 is TGCGCCAGCAGCCCCTGGACAGGCGGTTTGCAACTCTACGAGCAGTACTTC. It encodes CASSPWTGGLQLYEQYF.

The genes are TRBV27 and TRBJ1-1, with unresolved D. Trimming removed 2 bases at V and 4 bases at J, with 14 bases between. The CDR3 extends over 15 amino acids. Per germline, CDR1 MNHEY and CDR2 SMNVEV (reference sequence). This CDR3 is CASSLGPLTGTEAFF. The CDR3 nucleotides are TGTGCCAGCAGTTTAGGTCCCCTGACGGGCACTGAAGCTTTCTTT.

V usage is TRBV6-5 and J usage is TRBJ2-3, with D unclear. The CDR3 length is 16 residues. The germline V gene has CDR1 MNHEY and CDR2 SVGAGI. The V gene lost 3 bases and the J gene lost 8 bases, with 21 bases spanning the gap. CDR3 bases: TGTGCCAGCAGTTATATTGGGCGTGGCTATCAAGCTACGCAGTATTTT. The encoded protein is CASSYIGRGYQATQYF.

The chain employs TRBV4-2 and TRBJ2-7; 8 nucleotides line up with TRBD2. Trimming cost V 2 bases and J 2 bases; bases outside gene matches: 5. Germline loops: CDR1 LGHNA, CDR2 YNFKEQ. The CDR3 has 15 amino acids. The CDR3 region is CASSQSAGETYEQYF. Written as DNA, the CDR3 is TGTGCCAGCAGCCAATCAGCGGGGGAAACCTACGAGCAGTACTTC.

The chain joins TRBV28 to TRBJ1-5; 7 bases agree with TRBD1. The J segment lost 0 bases and the V segment lost 6 bases, leaving 5 bases of the junction unmatched. CDR1 and CDR2 from the germline V gene are MDHEN and SYDVKM. The CDR3 length is 15 residues. The CDR3 sequence: CASRGQTDSNQPQHF. For the CDR3, the DNA is TGTGCCAGCAGGGGACAGACGGATAGCAATCAGCCCCAGCATTTT. Together with reference TRBV28 and TRBJ1-5, the CDR3 gives the full variable domain: DVKVTQSSRYLVKRTGEKVFLECVQDMDHENMFWYRQDPGLGLRLIYFSYDVKMKEKGDIPEGYSVSREKKERFSLILESASTNQTSMYLCASRGQTDSNQPQHFGDGTRLSIL.

The chain uses TRBV6-6 and TRBJ2-2; 8 bases line up with TRBD1. The CDR3 is 15 amino acids. Trimming cost V 0 bases and J 6 bases; bases outside gene matches: 3. Per germline, CDR1 MNHNY and CDR2 SVGAGI (reference sequence). CDR3 sequence (DNA): TGTGCCAGCAGTTACTCGAAGGACAGGGCCGGGGAGCTGTTTTTT. Protein sequence: CASSYSKDRAGELFF.

The V gene is TRBV11-3, the J gene TRBJ1-1; D unclear. The CDR3 runs to 15 residues. The germline V and J ends were trimmed by 1 base and 1 base, with 10 bases remaining between them. CDR1 is SGHNT and CDR2 is YENEEA in the germline V gene. DNA of the CDR3: TGTGCCAGCAGCTTAGGAGGTCGCGAGAACACTGAAGCTTTCTTT. Protein sequence: CASSLGGRENTEAFF.